This T cell receptor beta chain came from a study of CD8+CD57+ T cells in acquired aplastic anemia. For the study at large: Mean DNA quantity obtained from sorted CD4+ and CD8+ cells was about 3.2 ug.

Ten or more counts support this clonotype. Antigen specificity is unknown. Findings and limits, study-wide: CD8+ Simpson's diversity in patients was not significantly different from that in controls. Twenty-nine shared CD8+ CDR3s appeared highly expressed within patients' immunodominant clones.

Genomic DNA, serving as template, underwent TCR beta VDJ and CDR3 profiling. Each CDR3 protein gets one entry after TCRdb re-called the reads with MiXCR. The sample yields 180,000 or so distinct CDR3 sequences, 46% seen once. The V and J ends lost 0 bases and 6 bases respectively, with 17 bases between them. Germline CDR1 is SGHRS and CDR2 is YFSETQ. This CDR3 region has 16 residues. This chain joins TRBV5-1 and TRBJ2-3; D possibly uses TRBD1 or TRBD2 (5 bases each). The sample was sorted CD4+, CD8+, or CD8+CD57+ T cells (not recorded which) from PBMCs. The TCR sequence derives from a human donor in good health. CDR3 protein: CASSLGLASRDDTQYF. DNA for the CDR3: TGCGCCAGCAGCTTGGGTCTGGCTAGCCGGGACGATACGCAGTATTTT.